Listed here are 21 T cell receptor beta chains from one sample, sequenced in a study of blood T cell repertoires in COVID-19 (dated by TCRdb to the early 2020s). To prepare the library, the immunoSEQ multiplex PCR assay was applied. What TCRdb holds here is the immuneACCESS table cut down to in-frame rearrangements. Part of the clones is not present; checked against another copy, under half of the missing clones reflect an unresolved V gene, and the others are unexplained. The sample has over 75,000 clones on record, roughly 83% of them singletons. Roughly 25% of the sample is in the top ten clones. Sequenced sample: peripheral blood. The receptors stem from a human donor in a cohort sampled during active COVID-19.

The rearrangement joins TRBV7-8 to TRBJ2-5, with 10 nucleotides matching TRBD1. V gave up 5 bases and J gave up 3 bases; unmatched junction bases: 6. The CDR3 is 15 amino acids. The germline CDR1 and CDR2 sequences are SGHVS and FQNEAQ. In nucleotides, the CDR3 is TGTGCCAGCAGCGCTAGACAGGGGGCTGAAGAGACCCAGTACTTC. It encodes CASSARQGAEETQYF.

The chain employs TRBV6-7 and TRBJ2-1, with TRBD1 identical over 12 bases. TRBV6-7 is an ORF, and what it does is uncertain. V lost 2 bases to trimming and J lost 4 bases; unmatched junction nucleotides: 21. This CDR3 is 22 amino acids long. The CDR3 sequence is CASSYPGQGAPEGGRRYNEQFF. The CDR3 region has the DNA TGTGCCAGCAGTTACCCGGGACAGGGGGCACCTGAGGGCGGGAGGAGGTACAATGAGCAGTTCTTC.

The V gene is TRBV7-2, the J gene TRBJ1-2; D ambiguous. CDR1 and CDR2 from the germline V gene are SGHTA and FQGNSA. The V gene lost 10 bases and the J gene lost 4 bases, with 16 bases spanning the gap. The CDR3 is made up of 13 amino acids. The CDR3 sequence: CATERSELYGYTF. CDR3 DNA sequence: TGTGCCACCGAGCGCAGCGAGCTCTATGGCTACACCTTC.

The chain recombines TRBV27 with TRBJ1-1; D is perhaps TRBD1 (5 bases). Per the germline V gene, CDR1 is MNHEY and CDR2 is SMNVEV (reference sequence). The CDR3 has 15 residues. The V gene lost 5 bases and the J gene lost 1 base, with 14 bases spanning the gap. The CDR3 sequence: CASSTQSGGNTEAFF. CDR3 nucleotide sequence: TGTGCCAGCAGTACCCAGTCCGGGGGGAACACTGAAGCTTTCTTT.

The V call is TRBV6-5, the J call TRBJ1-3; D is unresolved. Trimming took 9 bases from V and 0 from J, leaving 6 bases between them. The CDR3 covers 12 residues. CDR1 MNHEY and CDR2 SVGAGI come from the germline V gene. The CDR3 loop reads CASLGSGNTIYF. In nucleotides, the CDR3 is TGTGCCAGTCTCGGCTCTGGAAACACCATATATTTT.

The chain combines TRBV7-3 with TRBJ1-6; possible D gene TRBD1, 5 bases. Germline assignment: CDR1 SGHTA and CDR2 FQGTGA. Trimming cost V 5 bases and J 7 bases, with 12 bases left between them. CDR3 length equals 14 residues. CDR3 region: CASSLAGSNSPLHF. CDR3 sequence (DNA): TGTGCCAGCAGCCTTGCAGGGTCGAATTCACCCCTCCACTTT.

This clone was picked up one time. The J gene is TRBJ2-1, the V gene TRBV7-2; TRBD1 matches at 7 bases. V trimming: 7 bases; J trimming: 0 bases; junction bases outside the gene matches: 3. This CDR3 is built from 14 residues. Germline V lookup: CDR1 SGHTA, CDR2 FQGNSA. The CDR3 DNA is TGTGCCAGCATACAGGGGAGCTCCTACAATGAGCAGTTCTTC. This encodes CASIQGSSYNEQFF.

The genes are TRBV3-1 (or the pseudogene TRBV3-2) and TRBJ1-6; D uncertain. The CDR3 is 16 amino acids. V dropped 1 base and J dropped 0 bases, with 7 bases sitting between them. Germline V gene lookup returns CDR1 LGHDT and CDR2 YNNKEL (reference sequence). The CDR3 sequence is CASSQVGSSYNSPLHF. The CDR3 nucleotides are TGTGCCAGCAGCCAAGTGGGGAGCTCCTATAATTCACCCCTCCACTTT.

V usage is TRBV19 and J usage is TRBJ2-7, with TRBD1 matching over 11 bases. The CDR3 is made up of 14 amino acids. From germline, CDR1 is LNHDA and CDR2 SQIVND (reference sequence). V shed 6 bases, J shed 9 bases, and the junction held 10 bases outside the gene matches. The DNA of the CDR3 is TGTGCCAGTAGCTTGGACAGGGGGCAGCCGCCGCAGTACTTC. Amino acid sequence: CASSLDRGQPPQYF.

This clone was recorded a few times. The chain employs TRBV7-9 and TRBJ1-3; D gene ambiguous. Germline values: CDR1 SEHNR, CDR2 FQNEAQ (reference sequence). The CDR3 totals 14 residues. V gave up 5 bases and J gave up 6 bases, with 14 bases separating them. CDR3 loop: CASSATDSANTIYF. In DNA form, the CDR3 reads TGTGCCAGCAGCGCTACCGACTCAGCAAACACCATATATTTT.

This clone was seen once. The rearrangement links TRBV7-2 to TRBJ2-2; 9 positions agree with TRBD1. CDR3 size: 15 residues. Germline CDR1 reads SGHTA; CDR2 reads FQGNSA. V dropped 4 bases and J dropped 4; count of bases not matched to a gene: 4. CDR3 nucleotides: TGTGCCAGCAGCTCTCAACAGGGGGCCACCGGGGAGCTGTTTTTT. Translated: CASSSQQGATGELFF.

CDR3 nucleotides: TGTGCCAGTAGTTTGGCTAGCGGCCAAGAGACCCAGTACTTC. It is translated as CASSLASGQETQYF. This chain connects TRBV19 to TRBJ2-5, with TRBD2 matching 7 bases. V gave up 5 bases and J gave up 1 base; unmatched junction bases: 4. Germline V gene lookup returns CDR1 LNHDA and CDR2 SQIVND (reference sequence). This CDR3 is built from 14 residues.

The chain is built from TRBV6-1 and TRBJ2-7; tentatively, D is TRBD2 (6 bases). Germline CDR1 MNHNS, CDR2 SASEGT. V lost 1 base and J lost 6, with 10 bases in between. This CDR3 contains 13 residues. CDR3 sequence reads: CASSEDWGVEQYF. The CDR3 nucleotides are TGTGCCAGCAGTGAAGATTGGGGGGTCGAGCAGTACTTC.

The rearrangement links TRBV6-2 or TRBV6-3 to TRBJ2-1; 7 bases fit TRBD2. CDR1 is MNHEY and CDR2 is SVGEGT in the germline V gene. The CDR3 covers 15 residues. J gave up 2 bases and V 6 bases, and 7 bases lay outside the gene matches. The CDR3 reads CASSPGGGPYNEQFF. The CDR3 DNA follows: TGTGCCAGCAGCCCGGGGGGAGGCCCCTACAATGAGCAGTTCTTC.

This CDR3 reads CASSSGQGVLYNEQFF. The CDR3 bases are TGTGCCAGCAGTTCGGGACAGGGAGTCTTATACAATGAGCAGTTCTTC. This chain joins TRBV28 and TRBJ2-1; 9 positions agree with TRBD1. The junction had 8 bases not matched to a gene; V was cut back by 4 bases and J by 4 bases. Germline lookup yields CDR1 MDHEN and CDR2 SYDVKM. This CDR3 region has 16 residues.

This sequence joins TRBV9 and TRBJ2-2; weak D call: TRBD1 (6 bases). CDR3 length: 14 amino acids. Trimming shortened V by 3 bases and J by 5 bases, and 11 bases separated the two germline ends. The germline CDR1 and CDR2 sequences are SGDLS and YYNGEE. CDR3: CASSGITGTGELFF. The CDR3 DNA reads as TGTGCCAGCAGCGGGATTACAGGGACCGGGGAGCTGTTTTTT.

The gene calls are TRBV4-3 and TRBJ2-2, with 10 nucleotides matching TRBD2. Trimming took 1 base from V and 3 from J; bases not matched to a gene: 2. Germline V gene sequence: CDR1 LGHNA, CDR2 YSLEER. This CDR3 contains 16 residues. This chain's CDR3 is CASSQVGTSDTGELFF. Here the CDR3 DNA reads TGCGCCAGCAGCCAAGTGGGGACTAGCGACACCGGGGAGCTGTTTTTT.

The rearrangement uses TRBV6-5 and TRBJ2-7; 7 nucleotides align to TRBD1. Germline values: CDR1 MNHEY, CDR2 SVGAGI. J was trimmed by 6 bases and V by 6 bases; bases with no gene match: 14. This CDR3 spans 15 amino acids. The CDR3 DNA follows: TGTGCCAGCAGGCTGGGTGGCAGGGGGACCGGCGAGCAGTACTTC. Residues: CASRLGGRGTGEQYF.

CDR3 sequence: CASSSGTLYEQYF. CDR3 DNA: TGTGCCAGCAGCTCGGGGACATTATACGAGCAGTACTTC. The V call is TRBV27, the J call TRBJ2-7; TRBD1 is a possible D gene (6 bases). The CDR3 contains 13 residues. The V end was cut by 6 bases, the J end by 4 bases, with 13 bases between. Germline CDR1 and CDR2: MNHEY and SMNVEV (reference sequence).

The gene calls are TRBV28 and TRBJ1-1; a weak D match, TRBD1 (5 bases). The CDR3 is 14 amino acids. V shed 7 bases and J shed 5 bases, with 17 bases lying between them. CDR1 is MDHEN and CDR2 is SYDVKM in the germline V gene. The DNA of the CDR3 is TGTGCCAGCACTGGGGGGGAGGGGCGGACTGAAGCTTTCTTT. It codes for CASTGGEGRTEAFF.

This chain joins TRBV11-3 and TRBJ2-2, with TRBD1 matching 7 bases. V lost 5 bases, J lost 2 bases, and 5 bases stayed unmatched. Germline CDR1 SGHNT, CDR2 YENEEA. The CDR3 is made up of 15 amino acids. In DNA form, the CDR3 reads TGTGCCAGCAGCGAGGGGACAGCTAACACCGGGGAGCTGTTTTTT. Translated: CASSEGTANTGELFF. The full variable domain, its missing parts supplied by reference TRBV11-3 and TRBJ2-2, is EAGVVQSPRYKIIEKKQPVAFWCNPISGHNTLYWYLQNLGQGPELLIRYENEEAVDDSQLPKDRFSAERLKGVDSTLKIQPAELGDSAVYLCASSEGTANTGELFFGEGSRLTVL.